The 22 T cell receptor beta chains below were found in one sample sequenced in a study of blood T cell repertoires in COVID-19. The assay was immunoSEQ multiplex PCR, and TCRdb's table has in-frame clones only and misses some. This sample has some 110,000 clones, with 80% found just once. Source material: peripheral blood. The receptors derive from a man aged 60-69 years with active or convalescent COVID-19.

V is TRBV19 and J is TRBJ1-5; D remains unclear. Trimming cost V 7 bases and J 3 bases, with 7 bases left between them. The CDR3 runs to 12 residues. In germline, CDR1 is LNHDA, CDR2 SQIVND (reference sequence). The CDR3 protein is CASMRYNQPQHF. The CDR3 region has the DNA TGTGCCAGTATGAGGTACAATCAGCCCCAGCATTTT.

The V and J genes are TRBV2 and TRBJ1-1; D not resolved. Germline V gene data show CDR1 as SNHLY and CDR2 as FYNNEI. The length of the CDR3 is 15 residues. V was trimmed by 5 bases and J by 3 bases, leaving 16 bases between them. The chain's CDR3 is CASSRPGRWDTEAFF. The CDR3 region has the DNA TGTGCCAGCAGTCGCCCGGGTAGGTGGGACACTGAAGCTTTCTTT. Full variable domain (outside the CDR3, taken from reference TRBV2 and TRBJ1-1): EPEVTQTPSHQVTQMGQEVILRCVPISNHLYFYWYRQILGQKVEFLVSFYNNEISEKSEIFDDQFSVERPDGSNFTLKIRSTKLEDSAMYFCASSRPGRWDTEAFFGQGTRLTVV.

The chain uses TRBV28 and TRBJ1-5, with 10 bases aligning to TRBD1. Trimming removed 5 bases from V and 6 bases from J; junction bases left unmatched: 1. Per the germline V gene, CDR1 is MDHEN and CDR2 is SYDVKM. The CDR3 loop spans 13 amino acids. DNA of the CDR3: TGTGCCAGCAGTGGGACAGGGGTTCAGCCCCAGCATTTT. As protein: CASSGTGVQPQHF.

Only a few counts were recorded for this clone. This chain uses TRBV9 with TRBJ2-7, with 9 bases matching TRBD1. Germline V lookup: CDR1 SGDLS, CDR2 YYNGEE. The V and J ends lost 3 bases and 7 bases, in that order; junction bases with no gene match: 11. CDR3 length: 15 residues. The CDR3 DNA sequence: TGTGCCAGCAGCGCCGCCGGGACAGGGACATGGGAGCAGTACTTC. Protein: CASSAAGTGTWEQYF.

With regard to this clone: At the DNA level, this CDR3 is encoded by other sequences in the same sample as well. This sequence joins TRBV15 and TRBJ2-7; weak D call: TRBD2 (5 bases). This CDR3 region has 13 residues. V lost 0 bases to trimming and J lost 3 bases, with 6 bases between them. Germline CDR1 LNHNV, CDR2 YYDKDF (reference sequence). The CDR3 protein is CATSRDRGYEQYF. CDR3 nucleotide sequence: TGTGCCACCAGCAGAGATCGGGGCTACGAGCAGTACTTC.

This clone was seen more than once but under ten times. The chain carries TRBV4-2 and TRBJ2-7; 13 positions match TRBD2. The CDR3 is 21 amino acids. The germline CDR1 and CDR2 sequences are LGHNA and YNFKEQ. Trimming removed 0 bases from V and 7 bases from J; junction bases left unmatched: 21. The CDR3: CASSQDTAGGRQGLAGNEQYF. In DNA, the CDR3 is TGTGCCAGCAGCCAAGATACAGCGGGGGGCCGCCAGGGACTAGCGGGAAATGAGCAGTACTTC.

The rearrangement joins TRBV6-5 to TRBJ2-4; D call uncertain. Trimming took 5 bases from V and 4 from J, leaving 12 bases between them. From germline, CDR1 is MNHEY and CDR2 SVGAGI. The CDR3 spans 14 residues. CDR3 residues: CASSTRWAKNIQYF. CDR3 nucleotides: TGTGCCAGCAGTACCCGTTGGGCTAAAAACATTCAGTACTTC.

This clone was recorded only once. V and J are TRBV27 and TRBJ1-1; 10 nucleotides align to TRBD1. The CDR3 totals 15 residues. The J segment lost 7 bases and the V segment lost 6 bases, leaving 11 bases of the junction unmatched. Per the germline V gene, CDR1 is MNHEY and CDR2 is SMNVEV (reference sequence). The DNA for the CDR3 is TGTGCCAGCAGACGTCAAACCGGGACAGGGGTTGAAGCTTTCTTT. Residues: CASRRQTGTGVEAFF.

J is TRBJ2-2 and V is TRBV12-3 or TRBV12-4, with D perhaps TRBD2 (5 bases). V was shortened by 8 bases and J by 7 bases, with 8 bases between the two germline ends. The CDR3 loop spans 11 amino acids. CDR3 DNA sequence: TGTGCCAGCTCCGAGGGCGGGGAGCTGTTTTTT. It translates to CASSEGGELFF.

The rearrangement links TRBV7-8 to TRBJ2-1; possibly TRBD2 for D (5 bases). Per the germline V gene, CDR1 is SGHVS and CDR2 is FQNEAQ. This CDR3 is built from 20 residues. V was trimmed by 2 bases and J by 8 bases, leaving 31 bases between them. CDR3 DNA sequence: TGTGCCAGCAGCTTACGTCTAGCACCGACCGTACGTGAGAGGCTTGATGAGCAGTTCTTC. This sequence encodes CASSLRLAPTVRERLDEQFF.

The genes are TRBV27 and TRBJ1-5, with 8 bases matching TRBD1. The CDR3 loop spans 15 amino acids. J was trimmed by 7 bases and V by 6 bases; bases with no gene match: 11. The germline V gene has CDR1 MNHEY and CDR2 SMNVEV (reference sequence). The CDR3 bases are TGTGCCAGCAGACCTTTGACAGGGGTTGTACAGCCCCAGCATTTT. This encodes CASRPLTGVVQPQHF.

The chain links TRBV7-8 to TRBJ2-3, with 9 bases aligning to TRBD2. Germline values: CDR1 SGHVS, CDR2 FQNEAQ. CDR3 size: 15 residues. After removal of 6 bases from V and 0 bases from J, the junction contained 4 bases not matched to a gene. CDR3 protein: CASSASGRSTDTQYF. In DNA form, the CDR3 reads TGTGCCAGCAGTGCGAGCGGGAGGAGCACAGATACGCAGTATTTT.

The chain has TRBV6-5 and TRBJ2-7; tentatively, D is TRBD2 (5 bases). Germline V gives CDR1 MNHEY, CDR2 SVGAGI. The CDR3 sequence is 15 residues long. The V gene lost 6 bases and the J gene lost 5 bases, with 20 bases spanning the gap. In nucleotides, the CDR3 is TGTGCCAGCAGCCGAGGGTCCTGGGTAGATGACGAGCAGTACTTC. This translates into CASSRGSWVDDEQYF.

This clone was seen just once. This chain uses TRBV4-1 with TRBJ1-4; 7 positions agree with TRBD1. This CDR3 is 18 amino acids long. The germline CDR1 and CDR2 sequences are MGHRA and YSYEKL. V trimming: 0 bases; J trimming: 0 bases; junction bases outside the gene matches: 7. The CDR3 spells CASSQDLGQFSTNEKLFF. The DNA of the CDR3 is TGCGCCAGCAGCCAAGATCTGGGACAGTTTTCAACTAATGAAAAACTGTTTTTT.

The chain couples TRBV4-2 to TRBJ2-2; 9 nucleotides agree with TRBD2. The CDR3 covers 17 residues. Germline V lookup: CDR1 LGHNA, CDR2 YNFKEQ. Trimming took 4 bases from V and 5 from J; bases not matched to a gene: 11. The CDR3 here is CASSPDHSGRRTGELFF. CDR3 nucleotide sequence: TGTGCCAGCAGCCCAGACCATAGCGGGAGAAGAACCGGGGAGCTGTTTTTT.

The chain has TRBV9 and TRBJ2-5, with 11 bases that match TRBD1. In germline, CDR1 is SGDLS, CDR2 YYNGEE. The J segment lost 5 bases and the V segment lost 4 bases, leaving 10 bases of the junction unmatched. CDR3 length: 16 residues. The CDR3 loop reads CASSPGQGGLRETQYF. CDR3 coding DNA: TGTGCCAGCAGCCCGGGACAGGGGGGATTAAGGGAGACCCAGTACTTC.

V usage is TRBV27 and J usage is TRBJ1-2, with D hard to call. Germline-derived CDR1 and CDR2 are MNHEY and SMNVEV (reference sequence). The CDR3 runs 14 residues. Between the trimmed V and J ends, which lost 5 bases and 4 bases, there was a span of 14 bases. The DNA for the CDR3 is TGTGCCAGCAGTCCAACTGTGACATTCTATGGCTACACCTTC. Encoded protein: CASSPTVTFYGYTF.

This clone was seen a single time. This chain joins TRBV7-3 and TRBJ1-2; 10 nucleotides match TRBD1. Germline V CDR1 and CDR2: SGHTA, FQGTGA. The junction had 2 bases not matched to a gene; V was cut back by 4 bases and J by 6 bases. The CDR3 runs 13 residues. CDR3 sequence: CASSSDRGHGYTF. In DNA form, the CDR3 reads TGTGCCAGCAGCTCCGACAGGGGGCATGGCTACACCTTC.

V is TRBV6-1 and J is TRBJ1-5; D unclear. Germline loops: CDR1 MNHNS, CDR2 SASEGT. The length of the CDR3 is 13 residues. V was pared by 2 bases and J by 2 bases, with 4 bases between. The CDR3 nucleotides are TGTGCCAGCAGTGAAAGAGGCAATCAGCCCCAGCATTTT. Translated: CASSERGNQPQHF.

This chain uses TRBV5-1 with TRBJ2-2; D is perhaps TRBD1 (6 bases). CDR1 and CDR2 from the germline V gene are SGHRS and YFSETQ. V dropped 5 bases and J dropped 7 bases, with 12 bases sitting between them. The CDR3 has 13 residues. The DNA of the CDR3 is TGCGCCAGCAGACAACAGGGAAACGGGGAGCTGTTTTTT. It yields the protein CASRQQGNGELFF.

This sequence joins TRBV6-6 and TRBJ1-4; D remains unclear. CDR3 size: 11 residues. Germline V gives CDR1 MNHNY, CDR2 SVGAGI (reference sequence). Between the trimmed V and J ends, which lost 2 bases and 12 bases, there was a span of 7 bases. As DNA, the CDR3 is TGTGCCAGCAGTTACCTACTAGAACTGTTTTTT. It specifies CASSYLLELFF.

This clone appeared a few times. This chain connects TRBV5-1 to TRBJ2-1, with 10 bases lining up with TRBD2. J lost 0 bases, V lost 0 bases, and 9 bases had no gene match. The length of the CDR3 is 19 residues. CDR1 is SGHRS and CDR2 is YFSETQ in the germline V gene. CDR3 DNA: TGCGCCAGCAGCTTGGCCCCTAGCGGGAGCCCGAGCTCCTACAATGAGCAGTTCTTC. Translated, it gives CASSLAPSGSPSSYNEQFF.